This T cell receptor beta chain comes out of a study of blood T cell repertoires in COVID-19. The V gene's germline CDR1 is MRHNA and CDR2 SNTAGT. V lost 3 bases, J lost 3 bases, and 10 bases lay in between. The CDR3 contains 14 residues. Per the authors' pipeline: Nucleated cell counts were estimated from reference gene primer amplification. Clones were sequenced by immunoSEQ multiplex PCR, and TCRdb holds only the in-frame ones, with some missing. The V and J calls and clone size were taken over from that table, and D and trimming were inferred from the DNA. Among around 88,000 clones listed, 80% were seen once. This clone has ten or more counts.

The sequenced material came from peripheral blood. This receptor was taken from a man in his fifties who had recovered from COVID-19. The J gene is TRBJ2-3, the V gene TRBV6-4; unclear D gene. This chain's CDR3 is CASSEGDPTDTQYF. The CDR3 DNA follows: TGTGCCAGCAGTGAGGGCGACCCAACAGATACGCAGTATTTT.